The entry below gives a single T cell receptor beta chain sequence along with its context. Its antigen remains unknown. Measured with immunoSEQ multiplex PCR; TCRdb has only the in-frame clones, and not every one. The repertoire includes 190,000 or so clones, 65% to 85% of them detected once, and approximately 3% sits in the top ten. The sample comes from a study of cytomegalovirus exposure and HLA in healthy donors. Study overall: The roughly 110 validation repertoires matched the 666 first-cohort repertoires in platform, a later analysis reported. Study-wide results and caveats: TCR clusters originating in the first cohort tended to co-occur in the roughly 120 validation repertoires, according to a later analysis. The study found most TCR sequences rare, yet found some public TCRs in many donors.

The source is a woman aged 18-29 years in good health and CMV-seropositive. The specimen was PBMCs.

CDR3 protein: CASSSRTGTEAFF. DNA of the CDR3: TGTGCCAGCAGCTCGCGGACAGGGACTGAAGCTTTCTTT. J is TRBJ1-1 and V is TRBV9, with TRBD1 matching over 8 bases. This CDR3 region has 13 residues. Looked up from germline, CDR1 is SGDLS and CDR2 is YYNGEE. V dropped 4 bases and J dropped 5; count of bases not matched to a gene: 4.